A single sample is the source of the 9 T cell receptor beta chains below, sequenced in a study of T cell responses to AZD1222 COVID-19 vaccine. Libraries were prepared by immunoSEQ multiplex PCR; TCRdb keeps only in-frame clonotypes and omits some of them. The sample consists of some 150,000 clones, 80% to 90% of them appearing once. The sample consisted of peripheral blood, taken 28 days after the second AZD1222 dose. Source of these receptors: an adult who received the AZD1222 COVID-19 vaccine.

V gene TRBV7-2 combines with J gene TRBJ2-5, with unresolved D. Trimming took 0 bases from V and 0 from J, leaving 2 bases between them. Germline V lookup: CDR1 SGHTA, CDR2 FQGNSA. This CDR3 contains 13 residues. CDR3 DNA: TGTGCCAGCAGCTTAGCCTACCAAGAGACCCAGTACTTC. Translation: CASSLAYQETQYF. The full variable domain, with the rest looked up from reference TRBV7-2 and TRBJ2-5, is GAGVSQSPSNKVTEKGKDVELRCDPISGHTALYWYRQSLGQGLEFLIYFQGNSAPDKSGLPSDRFSAERTGGSVSTLTIQRTQQEDSAVYLCASSLAYQETQYFGPGTRLLVL.

The chain links TRBV18 to TRBJ2-4; possibly TRBD1 for D (8 bases). The CDR3 is 17 residues long. Trimming took off 0 bases at V and 3 bases at J, with 15 bases between the two ends. Germline V gives CDR1 KGHSH, CDR2 LQKENI. CDR3 protein: CASSPPSGGTGKNIQYF. The CDR3 bases are TGTGCCAGCTCACCACCTTCCGGGGGGACAGGCAAAAACATTCAGTACTTC. Using reference TRBV18 and TRBJ2-4 for the parts outside the CDR3, the full variable domain is NAGVMQNPRHLVRRRGQEARLRCSPMKGHSHVYWYRQLPEEGLKFMVYLQKENIIDESGMPKERFSAEFPKEGPSILRIQQVVRGDSAAYFCASSPPSGGTGKNIQYFGAGTRLSVL.

V usage is TRBV28 and J usage is TRBJ1-2; no clear D. The V end lost 6 bases, the J end lost 3 bases, and 11 bases lay between the germline ends. This CDR3 spans 13 amino acids. Looked up from germline, CDR1 is MDHEN and CDR2 is SYDVKM. CDR3 sequence: CASSPRVDYGYTF. The CDR3, as DNA: TGTGCCAGCAGCCCGAGGGTGGACTATGGCTACACCTTC.

Here the CDR3 DNA reads TGTGCCAGCAGCCAGAGCTCGGGCCAATCTGGAAACACCATATATTTT. Translating it yields CASSQSSGQSGNTIYF. The V call is TRBV3-1 (or the pseudogene TRBV3-2), the J call TRBJ1-3, with D hard to call. This CDR3 spans 16 amino acids. V lost 3 bases and J lost 1, with 13 bases in between. The germline CDR1 and CDR2 sequences are LGHDT and YNNKEL (reference sequence).

The chain joins TRBV6-4 to TRBJ2-2; D ambiguous. The CDR3 spans 16 residues. Germline CDR1 is MRHNA and CDR2 is SNTAGT. Trimming took 5 bases from V and 3 from J, leaving 16 bases between them. The CDR3 sequence is CASSSESGPHTGELFF. The CDR3 nucleotides are TGTGCCAGCAGTTCAGAGTCCGGGCCTCACACCGGGGAGCTGTTTTTT.

The V and J genes are TRBV3-1 (or the pseudogene TRBV3-2) and TRBJ1-2, with a tentative D call TRBD1 (5 bases). The germline V and J ends were trimmed by 1 base and 8 bases, with 11 bases remaining between them. This CDR3 has 13 amino acids. The germline V gene encodes CDR1 LGHDT and CDR2 YNNKEL (reference sequence). CDR3: CASSQVGGGGYTF. The CDR3 DNA reads as TGTGCCAGCAGCCAAGTTGGGGGTGGGGGCTACACCTTC.

About this clone: Different DNA sequences within this sample yield the same CDR3. V usage is TRBV6-2 or TRBV6-3 and J usage is TRBJ2-7; D gene uncertain. Germline CDR1 MNHEY, CDR2 SVGEGT. This CDR3 has 12 amino acids. Trimming pared 2 bases from V and 6 bases from J, leaving 8 bases between. CDR3 nucleotides: TGTGCCAGCAGTTACGTGGCGTCCGAGCAGTACTTC. Translated, it gives CASSYVASEQYF.

This clone was seen a handful of times. V is TRBV5-1 and J is TRBJ1-1, with 7 bases aligning to TRBD1. Germline lookup yields CDR1 SGHRS and CDR2 YFSETQ. The CDR3 is 14 residues long. The junction had 9 bases not matched to a gene; V was cut back by 2 bases and J by 8 bases. CDR3 amino acids: CASSLPGPTGEAFF. For the CDR3, the DNA is TGCGCCAGCAGCTTACCTGGACCGACAGGGGAAGCTTTCTTT.

The chain combines TRBV28 with TRBJ2-2; 9 positions agree with TRBD1. The junction had 8 bases not matched to a gene; V was cut back by 2 bases and J by 7 bases. Germline CDR1 and CDR2: MDHEN and SYDVKM. The CDR3 runs 16 residues. In nucleotides, the CDR3 is TGTGCCAGCAGTTTAAGGGGACAGGGAATTAACGGGGAGCTGTTTTTT. Translated: CASSLRGQGINGELFF.